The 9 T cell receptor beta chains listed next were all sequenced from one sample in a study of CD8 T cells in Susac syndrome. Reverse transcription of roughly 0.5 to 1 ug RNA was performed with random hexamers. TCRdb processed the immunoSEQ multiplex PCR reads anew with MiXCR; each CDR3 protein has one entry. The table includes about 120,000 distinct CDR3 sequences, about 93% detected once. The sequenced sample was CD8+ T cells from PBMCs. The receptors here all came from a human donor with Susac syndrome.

The CDR3 reads CSVEKPGQVGNTIYF. For the CDR3, the DNA is TGCAGCGTGGAAAAACCGGGACAGGTGGGAAACACCATATATTTT. The rearrangement links TRBV29-1 to TRBJ1-3; 8 bases align to TRBD1. V was clipped by 6 bases and J by 4 bases; unmatched bases: 11. The CDR3 totals 15 residues. CDR1 and CDR2 (germline): SQVTM, ANQGSEA.

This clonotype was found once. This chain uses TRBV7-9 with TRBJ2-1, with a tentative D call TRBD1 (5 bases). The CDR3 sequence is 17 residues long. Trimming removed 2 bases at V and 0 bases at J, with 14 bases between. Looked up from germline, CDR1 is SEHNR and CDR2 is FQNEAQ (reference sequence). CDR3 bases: TGTGCCAGCAGCTTATTGAAGGGGCTAAGCTCCTACAATGAGCAGTTCTTC. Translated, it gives CASSLLKGLSSYNEQFF.

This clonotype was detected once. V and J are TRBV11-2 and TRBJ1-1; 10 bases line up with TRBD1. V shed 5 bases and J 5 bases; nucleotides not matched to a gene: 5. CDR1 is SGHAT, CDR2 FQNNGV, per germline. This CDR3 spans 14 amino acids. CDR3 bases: TGTGCCAGCAGCCCCGGGACAGGGGTTACTGAAGCTTTCTTT. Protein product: CASSPGTGVTEAFF.

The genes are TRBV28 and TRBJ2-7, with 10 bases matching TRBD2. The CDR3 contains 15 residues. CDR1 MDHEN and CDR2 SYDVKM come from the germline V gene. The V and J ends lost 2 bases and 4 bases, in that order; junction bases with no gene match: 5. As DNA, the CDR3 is TGTGCCAGCAGTTTACCTAGCGGGGGAGAATACGAGCAGTACTTC. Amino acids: CASSLPSGGEYEQYF.

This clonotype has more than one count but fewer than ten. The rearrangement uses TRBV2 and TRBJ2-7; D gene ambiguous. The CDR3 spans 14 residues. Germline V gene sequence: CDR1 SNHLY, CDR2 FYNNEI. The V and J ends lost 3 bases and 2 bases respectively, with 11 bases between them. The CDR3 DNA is TGTGCCAGCAGTGATCCTGGCGGCGCCTACGAGCAGTACTTC. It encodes CASSDPGGAYEQYF.

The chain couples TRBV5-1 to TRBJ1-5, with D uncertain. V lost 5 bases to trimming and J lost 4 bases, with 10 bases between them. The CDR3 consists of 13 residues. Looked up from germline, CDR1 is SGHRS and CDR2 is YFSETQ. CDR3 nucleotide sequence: TGCGCCAGCAGGTTCGGGGAAAATCAGCCCCAGCATTTT. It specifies CASRFGENQPQHF.

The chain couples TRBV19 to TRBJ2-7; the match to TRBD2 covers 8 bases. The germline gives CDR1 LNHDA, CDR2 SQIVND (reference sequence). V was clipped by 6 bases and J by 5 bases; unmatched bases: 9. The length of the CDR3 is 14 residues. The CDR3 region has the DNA TGTGCCAGTAGGGCCCGGGGGGGCACGGACGAGCAGTACTTC. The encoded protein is CASRARGGTDEQYF.

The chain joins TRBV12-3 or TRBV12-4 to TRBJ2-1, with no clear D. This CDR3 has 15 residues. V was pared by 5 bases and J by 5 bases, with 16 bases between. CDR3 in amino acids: CASSPLGLENNEQFF. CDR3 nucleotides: TGTGCCAGCAGTCCCCTAGGGTTGGAAAACAATGAGCAGTTCTTC.

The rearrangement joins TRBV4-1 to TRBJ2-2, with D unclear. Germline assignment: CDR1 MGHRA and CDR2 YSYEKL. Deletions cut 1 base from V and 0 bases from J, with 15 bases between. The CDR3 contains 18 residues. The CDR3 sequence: CASSQAPPQKANTGELFF. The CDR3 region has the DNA TGCGCCAGCAGCCAAGCCCCCCCACAGAAGGCGAACACCGGGGAGCTGTTTTTT.